This entry features one TCR beta chain sequence. This entry belongs to a study of blood T cell repertoires in COVID-19. The trim removed 5 bases at V and 2 bases at J, leaving 2 bases unmatched. The CDR3 is made up of 13 amino acids. The data were produced by immunoSEQ multiplex PCR, yet TCRdb's version contains in-frame clones alone and is incomplete. The sample consists of 100,000 to 150,000 clones, around three quarters of them appearing once. The rearrangement links TRBV12-3 or TRBV12-4 to TRBJ2-5, with TRBD1 matching 7 bases. The source is a man aged 55 to 70 with active or convalescent COVID-19. The sequenced sample consisted of peripheral blood. CDR3 DNA sequence: TGTGCCAGCAGTAACAGGGGACAAGAGACCCAGTACTTC. Amino acid sequence: CASSNRGQETQYF.